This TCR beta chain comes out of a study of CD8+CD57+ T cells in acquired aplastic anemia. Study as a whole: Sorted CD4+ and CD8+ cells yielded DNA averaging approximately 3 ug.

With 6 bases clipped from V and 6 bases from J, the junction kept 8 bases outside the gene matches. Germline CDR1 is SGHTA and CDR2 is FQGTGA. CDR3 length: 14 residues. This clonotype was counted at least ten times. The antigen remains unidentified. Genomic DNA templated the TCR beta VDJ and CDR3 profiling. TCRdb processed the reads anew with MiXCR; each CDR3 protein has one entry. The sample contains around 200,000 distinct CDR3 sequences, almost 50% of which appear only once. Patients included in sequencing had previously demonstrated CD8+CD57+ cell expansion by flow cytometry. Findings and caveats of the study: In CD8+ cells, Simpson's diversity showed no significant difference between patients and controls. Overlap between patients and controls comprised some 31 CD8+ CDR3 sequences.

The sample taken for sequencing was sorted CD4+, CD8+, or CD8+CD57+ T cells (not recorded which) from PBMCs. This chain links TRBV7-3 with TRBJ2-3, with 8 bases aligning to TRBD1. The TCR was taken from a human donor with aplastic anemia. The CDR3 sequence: CASSFQGAGDTQYF. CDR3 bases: TGTGCCAGCAGTTTTCAGGGGGCGGGTGATACGCAGTATTTT.